Many counts were recorded for the clone carrying this T cell receptor (beta chain). Using RNA template, CDR3s of TCR alpha and beta were amplified with iRepertoire arm-PCR. TCRdb re-analysed the multiplex PCR reads in MiXCR, keeping a single row per CDR3 protein. Of 150,000 to 200,000 distinct CDR3 sequences in the sample, around 45% were seen once. In germline, CDR1 is DFQATT, CDR2 SNEGSKA (reference sequence). The length of the CDR3 is 16 residues. V dropped 2 bases and J dropped 1 base, with 17 bases sitting between them. The data were taken from a study of glioma-infiltrating T cells. The specimen was glioma tissue, nonneoplastic brain tissue, or PBMCs (not recorded which). The clonotype comes from a human donor with low-grade glioma or glioblastoma, undergoing nonglioma brain surgery, or in good health (not recorded which). The V gene is TRBV20-1, the J gene TRBJ1-2; possible D gene TRBD1, 6 bases. CDR3 sequence reads: CSARWGGTLINYGYTF. DNA of the CDR3: TGCAGTGCTAGATGGGGAGGGACACTGATTAACTATGGCTACACCTTC.